Following are 10 T cell receptor beta chains from one sample sequenced in a study of preoperative IRX-2 immunotherapy in early breast cancer. Profiled with immunoSEQ multiplex PCR; TCRdb holds only in-frame clones, not every one. The sample consists of about 45,000 clones, approximately 77% of them appearing once. Specified treatment: preoperative locoregional IRX-2 cytokine immunotherapy. The sequenced sample was tumor tissue, obtained after IRX-2 immunotherapy. The receptors stem from a human donor with breast cancer.

CDR3 amino acids: CASSPPQVWYEQYF. The DNA for the CDR3 is TGTGCCAGCTCCCCCCCCCAGGTTTGGTACGAGCAGTACTTC. This rearrangement joins TRBV18 to TRBJ2-7; D is undetermined. V dropped 6 bases and J dropped 4 bases, with 16 bases sitting between them. Germline V gene data show CDR1 as KGHSH and CDR2 as LQKENI. CDR3 length equals 14 residues.

The genes are TRBV5-1 and TRBJ2-1; 11 bases match TRBD2. The J segment lost 3 bases and the V segment lost 7 bases, leaving 3 bases of the junction unmatched. CDR1 is SGHRS, CDR2 YFSETQ, per germline. The CDR3 runs to 14 residues. The CDR3 here is CASSGTSGYNEQFF. CDR3 in DNA: TGCGCCAGCTCCGGGACTAGCGGCTACAATGAGCAGTTCTTC.

This clone was recorded once. The chain recombines TRBV19 with TRBJ2-5; D gene ambiguous. The V gene lost 6 bases and the J gene lost 5 bases, with 19 bases spanning the gap. The CDR3 runs 15 residues. Germline V gene sequence: CDR1 LNHDA, CDR2 SQIVND (reference sequence). CDR3 in amino acids: CASRVSQETSETQYF. In DNA form, the CDR3 reads TGTGCCAGTAGGGTTTCACAAGAAACCTCCGAGACCCAGTACTTC.

The V call is TRBV11-3, the J call TRBJ2-1; no reliable D call. The CDR3 length is 14 residues. The germline V gene has CDR1 SGHNT and CDR2 YENEEA. V gave up 4 bases and J gave up 9 bases, with 16 bases separating them. CDR3 DNA: TGTGCCAGCAGCTCGGAACTGGACGGACCTGAGCAGTTCTTC. Translating gives CASSSELDGPEQFF.

The DNA for the CDR3 is TGTGCCAGCAGCTTAGGGGGACAGTATAATTCACCCCTCCACTTT. Translation: CASSLGGQYNSPLHF. The rearrangement uses TRBV7-7 and TRBJ1-6, with 7 bases matching TRBD1. The V segment lost 1 base and the J segment 4 bases; nucleotides outside the gene matches: 1. The CDR3 loop spans 15 amino acids. CDR1 and CDR2 (germline): SSHAT, FNYEAQ (reference sequence).

This clone was seen more than once but under ten times. The gene calls are TRBV29-1 and TRBJ1-5; 10 positions agree with TRBD1. V lost 6 bases, J lost 7 bases, and 6 bases stayed unmatched. The CDR3 spans 13 residues. Germline V gives CDR1 SQVTM, CDR2 ANQGSEA. DNA for the CDR3: TGCAGCGTGGCCCCGGACAGGGGGCAGCCCCAGCATTTT. Its translation: CSVAPDRGQPQHF.

The gene calls are TRBV6-7 and TRBJ2-2, with D tentatively TRBD1 (5 bases). TRBV6-7 is recorded as an ORF, its role being uncertain. The CDR3 has 14 amino acids. The germline V and J ends were trimmed by 10 bases and 0 bases, with 12 bases remaining between them. This CDR3 reads CAISDISNTGELFF. CDR3 nucleotide sequence: TGTGCCATCTCGGACATTTCGAACACCGGGGAGCTGTTTTTT.

The sample holds one count of this clone. The chain links TRBV18 to TRBJ1-4, with TRBD1 identical over 7 bases. CDR1 and CDR2 from the germline V gene are KGHSH and LQKENI. Trimming took 1 base from V and 8 from J; bases not matched to a gene: 10. The CDR3 covers 16 residues. In DNA form, the CDR3 reads TGTGCCAGCTCACCACTTCAGGGGGTTCGAGGAGAAAAACTGTTTTTT. Translating gives CASSPLQGVRGEKLFF.

The chain is built from TRBV6-4 and TRBJ1-2, with D unclear. Trimming pared 3 bases from V and 5 bases from J, leaving 10 bases between. CDR3 size: 13 residues. Germline values: CDR1 MRHNA, CDR2 SNTAGT. CDR3 nucleotide sequence: TGTGCCAGCAGTGAAAGGCGGAATTATGGCTACACCTTC. Translated: CASSERRNYGYTF.

The genes are TRBV5-1 and TRBJ1-3, with 10 nucleotides matching TRBD1. The junction had 7 bases not matched to a gene; V was cut back by 2 bases and J by 8 bases. The CDR3 totals 15 residues. CDR1 SGHRS and CDR2 YFSETQ come from the germline V gene. CDR3 region: CASSFGQGGSDTIYF. The CDR3 DNA reads TGCGCCAGCAGCTTCGGACAGGGGGGTAGCGACACCATATATTTT. The entire variable domain, with the rest obtained from reference TRBV5-1 and TRBJ1-3, is as follows: KAGVTQTPRYLIKTRGQQVTLSCSPISGHRSVSWYQQTPGQGLQFLFEYFSETQRNKGNFPGRFSGRQFSNSRSEMNVSTLELGDSALYLCASSFGQGGSDTIYFGEGSWLTVV.